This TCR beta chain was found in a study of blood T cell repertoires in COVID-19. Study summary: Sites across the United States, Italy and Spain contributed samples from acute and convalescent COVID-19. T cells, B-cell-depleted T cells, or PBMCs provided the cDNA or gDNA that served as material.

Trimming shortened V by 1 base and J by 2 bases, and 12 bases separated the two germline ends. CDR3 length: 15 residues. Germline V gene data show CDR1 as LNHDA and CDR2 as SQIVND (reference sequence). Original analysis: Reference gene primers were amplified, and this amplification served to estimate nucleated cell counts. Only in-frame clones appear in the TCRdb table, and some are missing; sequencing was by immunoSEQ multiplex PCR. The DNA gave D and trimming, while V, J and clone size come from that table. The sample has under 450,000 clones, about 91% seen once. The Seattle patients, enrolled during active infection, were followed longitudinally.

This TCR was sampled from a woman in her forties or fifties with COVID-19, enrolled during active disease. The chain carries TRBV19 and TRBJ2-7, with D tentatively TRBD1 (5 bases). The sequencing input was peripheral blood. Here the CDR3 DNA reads TGTGCCAGTAGTATAGTTGGGGCAGAAGCCTACGAGCAGTACTTC. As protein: CASSIVGAEAYEQYF. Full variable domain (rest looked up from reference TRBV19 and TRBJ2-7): DGGITQSPKYLFRKEGQNVTLSCEQNLNHDAMYWYRQDPGQGLRLIYYSQIVNDFQKGDIAEGYSVSREKKESFPLTVTSAQKNPTAFYLCASSIVGAEAYEQYFGPGTRLTVT.